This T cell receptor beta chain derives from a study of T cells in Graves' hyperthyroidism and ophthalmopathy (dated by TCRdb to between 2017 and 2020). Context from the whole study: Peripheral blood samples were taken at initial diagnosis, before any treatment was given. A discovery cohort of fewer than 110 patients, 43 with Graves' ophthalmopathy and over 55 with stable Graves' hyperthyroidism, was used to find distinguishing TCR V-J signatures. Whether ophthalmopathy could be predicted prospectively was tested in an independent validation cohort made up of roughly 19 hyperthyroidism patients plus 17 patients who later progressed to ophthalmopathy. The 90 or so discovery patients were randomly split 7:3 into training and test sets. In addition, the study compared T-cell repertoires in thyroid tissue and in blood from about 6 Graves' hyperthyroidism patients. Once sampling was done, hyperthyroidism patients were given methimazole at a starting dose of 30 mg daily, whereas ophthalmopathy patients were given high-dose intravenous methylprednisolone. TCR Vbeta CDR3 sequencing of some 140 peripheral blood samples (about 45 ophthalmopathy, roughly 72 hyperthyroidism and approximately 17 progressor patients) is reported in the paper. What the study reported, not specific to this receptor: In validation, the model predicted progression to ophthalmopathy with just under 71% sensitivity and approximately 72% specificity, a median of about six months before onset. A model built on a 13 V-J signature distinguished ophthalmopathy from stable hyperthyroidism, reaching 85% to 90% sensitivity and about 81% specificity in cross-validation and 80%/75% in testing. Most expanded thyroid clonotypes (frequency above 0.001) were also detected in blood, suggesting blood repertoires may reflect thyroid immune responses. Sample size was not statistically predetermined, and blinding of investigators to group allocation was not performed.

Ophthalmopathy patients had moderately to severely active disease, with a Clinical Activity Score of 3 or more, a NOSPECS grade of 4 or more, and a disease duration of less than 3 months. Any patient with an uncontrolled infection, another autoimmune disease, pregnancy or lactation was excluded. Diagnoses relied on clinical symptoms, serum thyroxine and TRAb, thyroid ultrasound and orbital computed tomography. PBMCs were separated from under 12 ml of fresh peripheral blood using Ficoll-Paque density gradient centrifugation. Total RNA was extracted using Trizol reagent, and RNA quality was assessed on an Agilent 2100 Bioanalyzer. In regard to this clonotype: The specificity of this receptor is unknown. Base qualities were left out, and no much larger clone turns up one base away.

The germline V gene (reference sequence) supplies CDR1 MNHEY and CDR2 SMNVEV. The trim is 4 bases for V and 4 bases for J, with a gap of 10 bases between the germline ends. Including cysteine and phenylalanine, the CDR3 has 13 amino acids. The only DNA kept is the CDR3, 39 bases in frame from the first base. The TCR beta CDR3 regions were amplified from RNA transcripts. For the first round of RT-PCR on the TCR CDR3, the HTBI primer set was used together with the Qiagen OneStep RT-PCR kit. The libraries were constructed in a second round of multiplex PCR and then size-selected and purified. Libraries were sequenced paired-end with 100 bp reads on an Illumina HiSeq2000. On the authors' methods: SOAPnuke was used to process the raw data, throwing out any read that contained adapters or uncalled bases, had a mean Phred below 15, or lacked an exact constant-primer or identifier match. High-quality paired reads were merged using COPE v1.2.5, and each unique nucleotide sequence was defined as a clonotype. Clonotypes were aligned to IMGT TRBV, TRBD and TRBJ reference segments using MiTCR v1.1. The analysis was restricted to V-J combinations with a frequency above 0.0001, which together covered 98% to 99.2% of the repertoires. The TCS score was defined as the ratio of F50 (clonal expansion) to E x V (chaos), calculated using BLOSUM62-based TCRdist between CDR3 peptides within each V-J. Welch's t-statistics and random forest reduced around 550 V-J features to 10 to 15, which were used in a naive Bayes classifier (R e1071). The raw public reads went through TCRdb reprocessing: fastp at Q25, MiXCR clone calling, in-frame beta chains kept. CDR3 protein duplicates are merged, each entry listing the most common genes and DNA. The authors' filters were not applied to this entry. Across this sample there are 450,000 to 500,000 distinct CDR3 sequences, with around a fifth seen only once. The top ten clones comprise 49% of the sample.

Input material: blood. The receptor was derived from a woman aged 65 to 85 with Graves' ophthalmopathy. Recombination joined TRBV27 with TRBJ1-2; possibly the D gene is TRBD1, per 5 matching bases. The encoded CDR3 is CASSSGTIYGYTF. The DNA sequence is TGTGCCAGCAGTTCCGGGACCATCTATGGCTACACCTTC.